The rows below give T cell receptor beta chains drawn from one sample of a study of T cell changes during pregnancy in multiple sclerosis. TCRdb's copy holds only in-frame clones and misses some; the assay was immunoSEQ multiplex PCR. The table lists 35,000 to 50,000 clones, 80% to 90% of them singletons, with about 0.6% in the top ten. Sequences were derived from CD4+ T cells from peripheral blood mononuclear cells, sampled in the first trimester of pregnancy. Source of these receptors: a female donor with multiple sclerosis, enrolled in a pregnancy study. The CDR3 runs from the conserved cysteine through the conserved F or W. The D gene is left open where the match is weak. Size is omitted from some rows. Given values are once, few, many or a class for expanded clones.

j_call	d_call	clone_size	cdr3_length	v_call	cdr3_nt	cdr3_aa
TRBJ2-1	TRBD2	NA	16	TRBV7-2	TGTGCCAGCAGCCCCCATAGCGGGAGCACCGGCAATGAGCAGTTCTTC	CASSPHSGSTGNEQFF
TRBJ2-3	TRBD2	NA	15	TRBV7-3	TGTGCCAGCAGCCCTAGCGGGAGGTACACAGATACGCAGTATTTT	CASSPSGRYTDTQYF
TRBJ1-6	TRBD1	NA	14	TRBV29-1	TGCAGCGTTGGAGAGGACAGGGTTAATTCACCCCTCCACTTT	CSVGEDRVNSPLHF
TRBJ2-1	TRBD2	NA	14	TRBV29-1	TGCAGCGTTGTTATAGCGGGAGTTTACAATGAGCAGTTCTTC	CSVVIAGVYNEQFF
TRBJ1-2	NA	once	12	TRBV19	TGTGCCAGTAGTACCAGGGGTTCTGGCTACACCTTC	CASSTRGSGYTF
TRBJ2-1	TRBD1	NA	14	TRBV28	TGTGCCAGCCTGGGACAGGTTAAGGTCAATGAGCAGTTCTTC	CASLGQVKVNEQFF
TRBJ2-3	TRBD1	NA	12	TRBV5-1	TGCGCCAGCAGCTCGACAGGGGATACGCAGTATTTT	CASSSTGDTQYF
TRBJ1-2	NA	NA	12	TRBV19	TGTGCCAGCAGGGGCCCTAACTATGGCTACACCTTC	CASRGPNYGYTF
TRBJ2-5	TRBD1	NA	15	TRBV6-5	TGTGCCAGCAGCCCGGCGGGACAGGGTTTGGAGACCCAGTACTTC	CASSPAGQGLETQYF
TRBJ2-2	NA	NA	16	TRBV4-3	TGCGCCAGCAGCCCGATGTGGGGAGGGGGGACCGGGGAGCTGTTTTTT	CASSPMWGGGTGELFF
TRBJ2-7	TRBD2	NA	18	TRBV7-2	TGTGCCAGCAGCTTAGCGGCAGGGGTTAGCGGGAGGGCGGGGGAGCAGTACTTC	CASSLAAGVSGRAGEQYF
TRBJ2-1	NA	NA	15	TRBV5-4	TGTGCCAGCAGCTTCTCGGACTGGGCAGTGGATGAGCAGTTCTTC	CASSFSDWAVDEQFF
TRBJ1-5	TRBD1	NA	17	TRBV7-9	TGTGCCAGCAGCTCCTGGACCGGGACAGGGGGGGATCAGCCCCAGCATTTT	CASSSWTGTGGDQPQHF
TRBJ2-7	NA	NA	13	TRBV5-6	TGTGCCAGCAGCTTGGCTAACAGCTACGAGCAGTACTTC	CASSLANSYEQYF
TRBJ2-2	TRBD2	NA	15	TRBV19	TGTGCCAGTAGTATAGCGGGAGGGGGGTCCGGGGAGCTGTTTTTT	CASSIAGGGSGELFF
TRBJ1-1	TRBD1	NA	15	TRBV7-9	TGTGCCAGCAGCAAACACGACAGGGGGAACACTGAAGCTTTCTTT	CASSKHDRGNTEAFF
TRBJ1-5	NA	NA	15	TRBV4-3	TGCGCCAGCAGCCAAGCCAGGCATAGCAATCAGCCCCAGCATTTT	CASSQARHSNQPQHF
TRBJ2-1	NA	once	18	TRBV14	TGTGCCAGCAGCCAACACCGAAGCGGAGCCAGCTCCTACAATGAGCAGTTCTTC	CASSQHRSGASSYNEQFF
TRBJ2-7	NA	NA	17	TRBV28	TGTGCCAGCAGTTCCCTATACGTAATAAGAAACTCCTACGAGCAGTACTTC	CASSSLYVIRNSYEQYF
TRBJ1-2	TRBD1	NA	12	TRBV19	TGTGCCAGTAGTCCCGGACAGGGTGCCTACACCTTC	CASSPGQGAYTF
TRBJ1-3	TRBD1	NA	17	TRBV19	TGTGCCAGTTCCCACGGGGACAGGACCTTCTCTGGAAACACCATATATTTT	CASSHGDRTFSGNTIYF
TRBJ1-1	NA	NA	14	TRBV7-3	TGTGCCAGCAGCTTAGGGGCAGGCAACACTGAAGCTTTCTTT	CASSLGAGNTEAFF
TRBJ2-7	TRBD2	NA	16	TRBV7-6	TGTGCCAGCAGCTCGACTAGCGGGAGGGCCCTTGGGGAGCAGTACTTC	CASSSTSGRALGEQYF
TRBJ2-3	TRBD2	NA	15	TRBV5-4	TGTGCCAGCAGCTTGGTGGCGGGGGGGACAGATACGCAGTATTTT	CASSLVAGGTDTQYF
TRBJ2-5	NA	NA	13	TRBV30	TGTGCCTGGAGTGCGAGGCCTCGGGAGACCCAGTACTTC	CAWSARPRETQYF
TRBJ2-2	NA	NA	15	TRBV19	TGTGCCAGTAGTATCAAAACAGGGTTCGCCGGGGAGCTGTTTTTT	CASSIKTGFAGELFF
TRBJ1-2	NA	NA	11	TRBV27	TGTGCCAGCAGTAGCGGATTTGGCTACACCTTC	CASSSGFGYTF
TRBJ2-1	TRBD1	NA	15	TRBV7-2	TGTGCCAGCAGGACCGGGACAGGGGGTGTTTATGAGCAGTTCTTC	CASRTGTGGVYEQFF